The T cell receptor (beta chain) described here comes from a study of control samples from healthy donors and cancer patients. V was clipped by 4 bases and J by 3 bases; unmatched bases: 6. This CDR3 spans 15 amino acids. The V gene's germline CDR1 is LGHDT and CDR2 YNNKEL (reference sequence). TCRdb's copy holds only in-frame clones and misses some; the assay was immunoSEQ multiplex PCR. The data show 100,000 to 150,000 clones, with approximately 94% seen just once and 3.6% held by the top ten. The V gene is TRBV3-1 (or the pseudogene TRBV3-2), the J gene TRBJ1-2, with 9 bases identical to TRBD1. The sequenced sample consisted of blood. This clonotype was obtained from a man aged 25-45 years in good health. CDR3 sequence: CASSPRGDRDYGYTF. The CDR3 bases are TGTGCCAGCAGCCCCCGCGGGGACAGGGACTATGGCTACACCTTC.